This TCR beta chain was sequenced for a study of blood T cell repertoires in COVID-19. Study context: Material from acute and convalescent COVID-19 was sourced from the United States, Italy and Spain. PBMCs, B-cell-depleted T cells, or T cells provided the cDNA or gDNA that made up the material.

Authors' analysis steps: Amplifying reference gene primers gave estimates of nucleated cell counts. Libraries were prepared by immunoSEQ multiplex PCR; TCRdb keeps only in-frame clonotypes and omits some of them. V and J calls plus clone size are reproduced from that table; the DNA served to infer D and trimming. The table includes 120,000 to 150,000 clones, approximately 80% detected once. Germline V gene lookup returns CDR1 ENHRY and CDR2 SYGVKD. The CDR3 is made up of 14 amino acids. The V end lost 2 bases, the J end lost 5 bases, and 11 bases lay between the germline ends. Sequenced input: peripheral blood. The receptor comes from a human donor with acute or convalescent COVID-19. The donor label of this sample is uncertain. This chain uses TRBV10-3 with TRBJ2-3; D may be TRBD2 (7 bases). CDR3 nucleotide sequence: TGTGCCATCAGTGAGCGGGGGGCTGGAGATACGCAGTATTTT. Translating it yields CAISERGAGDTQYF.